The 9 T cell receptor beta chains below come from one sample, sequenced in a study of blood T cell repertoires in COVID-19. The table came from immunoSEQ multiplex PCR; TCRdb's copy has only in-frame clones and leaves some out. The sample records 190,000 or so clones, about 88% being singletons. The sequencing sample was made of PBMCs or T cells enriched from blood (not recorded which). The receptor source for this set is a woman aged 30 to 39 who had been exposed to COVID-19.

The V gene is TRBV3-1 (or the pseudogene TRBV3-2), the J gene TRBJ2-3; a possible D gene is TRBD2 (5 bases). The CDR3 is 13 residues long. V dropped 8 bases and J dropped 6 bases, with 15 bases sitting between them. Per germline, CDR1 LGHDT and CDR2 YNNKEL (reference sequence). The CDR3 DNA sequence: TGTGCCAGCTCCGAGGGTTTCTTGGATACGCAGTATTTT. It translates to CASSEGFLDTQYF.

The genes are TRBV29-1 and TRBJ1-4; TRBD1 aligns across 7 bases. This CDR3 contains 13 residues. J was trimmed by 4 bases and V by 4 bases; bases with no gene match: 3. CDR1 is SQVTM, CDR2 ANQGSEA, per germline. CDR3 DNA sequence: TGCAGCGTTGTAGGGGACAGTAATGAAAAACTGTTTTTT. Encoded protein: CSVVGDSNEKLFF. Drawing the rest from reference TRBV29-1 and TRBJ1-4, the complete variable domain is SAVISQKPSRDICQRGTSLTIQCQVDSQVTMMFWYRQQPGQSLTLIATANQGSEATYESGFVIDKFPISRPNLTFSTLTVSNMSPEDSSIYLCSVVGDSNEKLFFGSGTQLSVL.

The chain carries TRBV19 and TRBJ1-2, with D perhaps matching TRBD1 (5 bases). Looked up from germline, CDR1 is LNHDA and CDR2 is SQIVND (reference sequence). The length of the CDR3 is 14 residues. V dropped 3 bases and J dropped 3 bases, with 11 bases sitting between them. The CDR3 spells CASSIRLTDYGYTF. The CDR3 DNA sequence: TGTGCCAGTAGTATTCGTCTGACAGACTATGGCTACACCTTC.

About this clone itself: At one end the junction does not follow the germline gene, possibly because of a read error. The chain has TRBV7-6 and TRBJ1-1, with D maybe TRBD1 (5 bases). The CDR3 is made up of 14 amino acids. Germline V gene sequence: CDR1 SGHVS, CDR2 FNYEAQ. CDR3 sequence reads: CASSWGRGVTGAFF. CDR3 sequence (DNA): TGTGCCAGCAGCTGGGGACGGGGGGTGACTGGAGCTTTCTTT.

For the CDR3, the DNA is TGTGCCTGGAGTCGGGCGACAGCTTATCAGCCCCAGCATTTT. This sequence encodes CAWSRATAYQPQHF. The rearrangement joins TRBV30 to TRBJ1-5; D is possibly TRBD1 (5 bases). Deletions cut 2 bases from V and 5 bases from J, with 13 bases between. This CDR3 is built from 14 residues. CDR1 and CDR2 from the germline V gene are GTSNPN and SVGIG (reference sequence).

The chain joins TRBV3-1 (or the pseudogene TRBV3-2) to TRBJ1-5; D gene ambiguous. The CDR3 spans 14 residues. Germline CDR1 LGHDT, CDR2 YNNKEL (reference sequence). V was pared by 3 bases and J by 0 bases, with 6 bases between. The CDR3 nucleotides read TGTGCCAGCAGCCAGCTGAGTAGCAATCAGCCCCAGCATTTT. Protein sequence: CASSQLSSNQPQHF.

CDR3 amino acids: CASSPSGTGNAPLHF. Here the CDR3 DNA reads TGTGCCAGCTCACCATCGGGCACAGGGAATGCACCCCTCCACTTT. The chain has TRBV18 and TRBJ1-6, with D maybe TRBD1 (6 bases). The V end lost 2 bases, the J end lost 11 bases, and 16 bases lay between the germline ends. The germline V gene has CDR1 KGHSH and CDR2 LQKENI. CDR3 size: 15 residues.

V gene TRBV11-2 combines with J gene TRBJ1-6; a weak D match, TRBD1 (5 bases). The V and J ends lost 7 bases and 8 bases respectively, with 15 bases between them. Germline CDR1 is SGHAT and CDR2 is FQNNGV. This CDR3 has 14 amino acids. CDR3 sequence reads: CASNHQGGDSPLHF. DNA of the CDR3: TGTGCCAGCAACCACCAGGGAGGCGATTCACCCCTCCACTTT.

This clone was found a few times. The chain recombines TRBV27 with TRBJ1-2; TRBD1 matches at 7 bases. The CDR3 consists of 16 residues. Germline V lookup: CDR1 MNHEY, CDR2 SMNVEV (reference sequence). The ends lost 3 bases at V and 7 bases at J; junction bases unmatched: 14. CDR3 region: CASSFIWGQNYRGYTF. The DNA of the CDR3 is TGTGCCAGCAGTTTTATCTGGGGACAGAACTATCGTGGCTACACCTTC.